This TCR beta chain was captured by sequencing in a study of blood T cell repertoires in COVID-19. About the study: The cDNA or gDNA used as material had been derived from T cells, B-cell-depleted T cells, or PBMCs.

Assay used: immunoSEQ multiplex PCR; TCRdb lists only in-frame clones, some missing. The table lists 150,000 to 200,000 clones, roughly 85% of them singletons, with approximately 11% in the top ten. The germline CDR1 and CDR2 sequences are ENHRY and SYGVKD. The V gene end was trimmed by 5 bases and the J gene end by 4 bases; junction bases not matched to a gene: 6. This CDR3 is built from 15 residues. A few counts support this clone. This chain links TRBV10-3 with TRBJ2-2; 8 bases are shared with TRBD1. The specimen was peripheral blood. This TCR was recovered from a human donor with active or convalescent COVID-19. The donor label of this sample is uncertain. The DNA for the CDR3 is TGTGCCATCAGTAGCGGACAGGGCGGCACCGGGGAGCTGTTTTTT. Its protein is CAISSGQGGTGELFF.